This entry lists 7 T cell receptor beta chains sequenced from one sample in a study of blood T cell repertoires in COVID-19. Generated by immunoSEQ multiplex PCR, the TCRdb table keeps only in-frame clones and is missing some. The table records a few hundred thousand clones, approximately 80% of them present only once. The specimen was peripheral blood. The receptors here all came from a man aged 80 or over with acute or convalescent COVID-19.

The rearrangement joins TRBV6-6 to TRBJ1-5; tentatively, D is TRBD1 (6 bases). Trimming stripped 4 bases from V and 1 base from J, with 11 bases between. CDR1 is MNHNY and CDR2 is SVGAGI in the germline V gene (reference sequence). The CDR3 is made up of 15 amino acids. The CDR3 nucleotides read TGTGCCAGCAGTTTATTGGGGGCAAGCAATCAGCCCCAGCATTTT. Amino acid sequence: CASSLLGASNQPQHF.

The chain couples TRBV14 to TRBJ1-6; 8 bases align to TRBD1. V dropped 4 bases and J dropped 7; count of bases not matched to a gene: 6. From germline, CDR1 is SGHDN and CDR2 FVKESK. This CDR3 has 15 residues. The CDR3 region is CASSPLRQGNSPLHF. In DNA form, the CDR3 reads TGTGCCAGCAGCCCCCTTCGACAGGGGAATTCACCCCTCCACTTT.

Worth noting for this clone: The junction differs from germline at one of its ends, possibly a read error. This chain's CDR3 is CASSQVGQLNF. The CDR3 nucleotides read TGTGCCAGCAGCCAAGTAGGACAGCTTAATTTT. The chain carries TRBV3-1 (or the pseudogene TRBV3-2) and TRBJ1-3, with TRBD1 as a possible D gene (6 bases). The CDR3 is 11 residues long. Per germline, CDR1 LGHDT and CDR2 YNNKEL (reference sequence).

The chain is built from TRBV5-4 and TRBJ2-7, with TRBD2 matching over 13 bases. The V segment lost 5 bases and the J segment 2 bases; nucleotides outside the gene matches: 7. CDR1 and CDR2 (germline): SGHNT, YYREEE (reference sequence). CDR3 size: 16 residues. In DNA form, the CDR3 reads TGTGCCAGCAGACTCCAACTAGCGGGAGGGACCTACGAGCAGTACTTC. Translating gives CASRLQLAGGTYEQYF. Variable domain in full (rest from reference TRBV5-4 and TRBJ2-7): ETGVTQSPTHLIKTRGQQVTLRCSSQSGHNTVSWYQQALGQGPQFIFQYYREEENGRGNFPPRFSGLQFPNYSSELNVNALELDDSALYLCASRLQLAGGTYEQYFGPGTRLTVT.

V usage is TRBV4-1 and J usage is TRBJ2-2; D unclear. The germline V gene encodes CDR1 MGHRA and CDR2 YSYEKL. V lost 2 bases, J lost 1 base, and 5 bases lay in between. The length of the CDR3 is 14 residues. The CDR3 is CASSQSRNTGELFF. The CDR3 region has the DNA TGCGCCAGCAGCCAAAGTAGGAACACCGGGGAGCTGTTTTTT.

This clone was seen a few times. The chain couples TRBV30 to TRBJ1-2, with TRBD1 matching 7 bases. The germline CDR1 and CDR2 sequences are GTSNPN and SVGIG (reference sequence). V lost 5 bases and J lost 5; bases outside the gene matches: 8. CDR3 length: 13 amino acids. CDR3 nucleotides: TGTGCCTGGCGCCGGGGACAGTTTTATGGCTACACCTTC. Its translation: CAWRRGQFYGYTF.

Only a few counts were recorded for this clone. This chain links TRBV28 with TRBJ2-7; 8 positions match TRBD2. The ends lost 4 bases at V and 5 bases at J; junction bases unmatched: 7. CDR3 length: 14 residues. Germline CDR1 is MDHEN and CDR2 is SYDVKM. The CDR3 spells CASSSGGLGDEQYF. The CDR3 nucleotides are TGTGCCAGCAGTTCCGGGGGACTAGGCGACGAGCAGTACTTC.